This entry concerns a single T cell receptor (beta chain). Its target antigen remains unknown. Base-call qualities are not available, and no considerably larger clone is one nucleotide away. The source of the sample is a study of CD8+ T cells in alopecia areata (dated by TCRdb to about 2018). Notes on the research overall: The treated patients took part in an open-label pilot trial in which moderate-to-severe alopecia areata was treated with oral tofacitinib at 5 to 10 mg twice daily. Scalp clonality was compared among normal scalp (n=4), patchy alopecia areata scalp (n=8), and alopecia totalis/universalis scalp (n=8). To study T cell clonal expansion in alopecia areata, the researchers applied high-throughput TCRbeta sequencing to both the C3H/HeJ mouse model and human patients. Tofacitinib was given for 6 to 18 months, followed by 6 months of follow-up off drug to assess delayed response and recurrence. RNA was extracted with the PAXgene miRNA kit for fixed scalp, the miRNeasy kit for PBMCs, and the RNeasy kit for mouse skin. immunoSEQ multiplex PCR using 35 Vbeta forward primers and 13 Jbeta reverse primers was used to amplify TCRbeta CDR3 regions. Biopsies were taken from tofacitinib-treated patients at baseline and at 4 and 24 weeks of treatment, and a later scalp biopsy was taken in several of the tofacitinib-treated patients. Scalp tissue and sorted CD4+ and CD8+ peripheral blood T cells from patchy and totalis/universalis alopecia areata patients and from healthy controls were covered by human TCRbeta sequencing. The paper as a whole reports these results and caveats: Shared TCR sequences between patients were less evident than in mice, which may be partly attributable to HLA diversity in the patient population. Compared with normal scalp, lesional scalp had higher clonality and more expanded CD8+ clones, particularly in alopecia totalis/universalis, a pattern that suggests antigenic drive. Scalp TCR repertoire analysis is complicated because resident alphabeta T cells in normal human skin are also sequenced, whereas mouse skin is dominated by gammadelta T cells.

The CDR3 measures 17 amino acids from cysteine to phenylalanine. CDR3 DNA only is kept here, 51 bases in frame from base 1. Taken from the germline V gene, the CDR1 and CDR2 loops are SGHRS and YFSETQ. Trimming takes 0 bases from V and 2 bases from J, and the germline ends sit 15 bases apart. Libraries were prepared through the immunoSEQ multiplex PCR assay. RNA was extracted from all samples and reverse transcribed into cDNA as template for TCR sequencing. SuperScript III was used to make first-strand cDNA, primed with a 2:1 mix of oligo-dT and random hexamers. Amplification bias was assessed with a synthetic immune receptor repertoire, and residual bias was removed computationally. The original pipeline was this. Raw reads were preprocessed for error removal, and CDR3 was defined according to IMGT conventions as running from the conserved cysteine to phenylalanine. Clonality was computed as 1 minus the Shannon entropy, with the entropy normalized by log2 of the number of productive unique TCRs. Scalp TCRbeta sequences were cross-referenced with sorted blood CD4 and CD8 repertoires so that the CD4 or CD8 identity of scalp clones could be inferred. TCRdb holds this immuneACCESS table with in-frame rearrangements only. Some clones are missing; in checked studies, unresolved V genes explain under half, and the rest has no known cause. From that table come the V and J calls and clone size; the DNA was used to work out D and trimming. The sample yields about 15,000 clones; roughly three fifths were counted once. The top ten hold 9% to 15% of the sample.

From alopecia areata patients, peripheral blood was collected along with lesional scalp punch biopsies. Scalp biopsies from humans were placed right away in PAXgene tissue containers for fixation. The receptor comes from a human donor with alopecia areata. The chain links TRBV5-1 with TRBJ2-1, with a tentative D gene TRBD2 over 6 matching bases. The source material was skin. The nucleotide sequence is given as TGCGCCAGCAGCTTGGGTCGGCTAGCGAATACCTACAATGAGCAGTTCTTC. The translation is CASSLGRLANTYNEQFF.